A single T cell receptor beta chain is shown here with its context. Its target is not known. CDR3 length: 15 amino acids. CDR1 is SSHAT, CDR2 FNYEAQ, per germline (reference sequence). Trimming at V came to 1 base and at J to 1 base, leaving 2 bases not matched to a gene. Second doses at about 4 or about 12 weeks were pooled. Data came from immunoSEQ multiplex PCR; TCRdb stores just in-frame clones and leaves some out. The data show approximately 30,000 clones, with 75% to 80% seen just once and roughly 4% held by the top ten. This entry is derived from a study of T cell responses to AZD1222 COVID-19 vaccine. Study findings and constraints: The donors showed a predominance of white British ancestry and of females, with possible underestimation of clonal diversity. Dominant at 160-218 and 743-854, vaccine-associated CD4 TCRs also spanned spike.

The rearrangement links TRBV7-7 to TRBJ2-7; TRBD1 aligns across 9 bases. The sequences come from peripheral blood, collected 28 days after the second AZD1222 dose. This clonotype was obtained from an adult who received the AZD1222 COVID-19 vaccine. The CDR3 DNA reads TGTGCCAGCAGCTTAGATGGGACAGGGTCCTACGAGCAGTACTTC. This translates into CASSLDGTGSYEQYF.